This TCR beta chain was captured by sequencing in a study of beta chain features in type 1 diabetes. The entirety of the isolated RNA underwent reverse transcription, so expressed TCRB transcripts were sequenced. The protocol was immunoSEQ multiplex PCR, while the TCRdb copy is restricted to in-frame clones and leaves out a portion. The data hold 970,000 or so clones, with roughly 15% observed a single time. This clone occurred a few times. The antigen remains unidentified. General study findings and limits: All four CD4+ subsets of Type 1 diabetes patients contained TCRB CDR3s that were moderately but significantly shorter. In these data, an HLA type influence on TCRB rearrangement remained unresolved. Researchers reported that naive, central memory and Treg TCRB repertoires appeared more similar in patients than in healthy donors.

The ends lost 4 bases at V and 6 bases at J; junction bases unmatched: 6. This CDR3 comprises 15 residues. Germline-derived CDR1 and CDR2 are LGHNA and YNFKEQ. Sequenced: naive CD4+ T cells from blood. The chain links TRBV4-2 to TRBJ2-4; the match to TRBD2 covers 10 bases. The receptor was derived from a woman between 18 and 29 years old in good health. In DNA form, the CDR3 reads TGTGCCAGCAGCCCTAGCGGGAGAGAGGGAAACATTCAGTACTTC. It codes for CASSPSGREGNIQYF.